These 6 T cell receptor beta chains were all obtained from the same sample, sequenced in a study of blood T cell repertoires in COVID-19. The method was immunoSEQ multiplex PCR; TCRdb's version includes in-frame clones alone and lacks a portion of them. The profile covers around 63,000 clones, with approximately 80% appearing a single time and 28% taken by the ten largest. The specimen was peripheral blood. Receptors originate from a woman of 80 years or more with active or convalescent COVID-19.

The V and J genes are TRBV24-1 and TRBJ1-5; D is uncertain. The CDR3 extends over 12 amino acids. Germline lookup yields CDR1 KGHDR and CDR2 SFDVKD. Trimming pared 2 bases from V and 11 bases from J, leaving 9 bases between. The CDR3 nucleotides read TGTGCCACCAGTGATTCCCCCGGGGCCCAGCATTTT. This gives the protein CATSDSPGAQHF.

The CDR3, as DNA: TGTGCCAGTAGGAAACTAGCGGGGGGGATCAATGAGCAGTTCTTC. Encoded protein: CASRKLAGGINEQFF. The chain joins TRBV19 to TRBJ2-1; 13 bases match TRBD2. CDR1 is LNHDA, CDR2 SQIVND, per germline (reference sequence). The trim removed 6 bases at V and 6 bases at J, leaving 5 bases unmatched. The length of the CDR3 is 15 residues.

This chain links TRBV28 with TRBJ2-3, with D maybe TRBD1 (6 bases). Deletions cut 5 bases from V and 2 bases from J, with 14 bases between. Germline V gives CDR1 MDHEN, CDR2 SYDVKM. This CDR3 has 15 residues. CDR3 DNA sequence: TGTGCCAGCAGTCCAGGGGAAAGGGCCACAGATACGCAGTATTTT. It yields the protein CASSPGERATDTQYF.

The gene calls are TRBV2 and TRBJ1-4; D is perhaps TRBD1 (5 bases). Trimming removed 4 bases at V and 4 bases at J, with 10 bases between. Germline values: CDR1 SNHLY, CDR2 FYNNEI. The CDR3 sequence is 14 residues long. The CDR3 reads CASSGGFINEKLFF. The CDR3 region has the DNA TGTGCCAGCAGTGGGGGCTTCATTAATGAAAAACTGTTTTTT.

CDR3 sequence: CASSLPGLGKRTQYF. The DNA for the CDR3 is TGTGCCAGTAGTCTCCCGGGACTAGGGAAACGGACCCAGTACTTC. The gene calls are TRBV19 and TRBJ2-5; 8 nucleotides line up with TRBD2. The CDR3 covers 15 residues. V shed 5 bases and J 7 bases; nucleotides not matched to a gene: 12. The V gene's germline CDR1 is LNHDA and CDR2 SQIVND (reference sequence). Full variable domain (missing parts from reference TRBV19 and TRBJ2-5): DGGITQSPKYLFRKEGQNVTLSCEQNLNHDAMYWYRQDPGQGLRLIYYSQIVNDFQKGDIAEGYSVSREKKESFPLTVTSAQKNPTAFYLCASSLPGLGKRTQYFGPGTRLLVL.

The CDR3 region is CASSFSLAGSYGELFF. In DNA form, the CDR3 reads TGCGCCAGCAGCTTTTCGCTAGCGGGGTCGTACGGGGAGCTGTTTTTT. The rearrangement uses TRBV5-1 and TRBJ2-2; 9 bases match TRBD2. The CDR3 runs to 16 residues. Germline CDR1 is SGHRS and CDR2 is YFSETQ. After removal of 2 bases from V and 7 bases from J, the junction contained 9 bases not matched to a gene.